A selection of T cell receptor beta chains follows, all from one sample in a study of CD8 T cells in ankylosing spondylitis. Using its own MiXCR run on the 5' RACE reads, TCRdb lists one record per CDR3 protein. The sample shows roughly 400,000 distinct CDR3 sequences, approximately 20% of them seen only once. Input material: blood, either unsorted or a sorted T cell fraction (not recorded which). The receptors come from a male donor with ankylosing spondylitis. The CDR3 runs from the conserved cysteine through the conserved F or W. The order of the fields is clone size, J gene, D gene, V gene, CDR3 protein, CDR3 DNA. D genes are given only for firm matches. The size of a clone is reported for some rows only, either as once, few or many, or as a class for expanded clones.

- TRBJ1-5 - TRBV29-1 CSVLIGLNSNQPQHF TGCAGCGTTCTGATAGGGCTGAATAGCAATCAGCCCCAGCATTTT
- TRBJ1-5 TRBD1 TRBV19 CASSITGANQPQHF TGTGCCAGTAGTATAACAGGGGCCAATCAGCCCCAGCATTTT
many TRBJ2-5 TRBD1 TRBV5-1 CASSIRDSQETQYF TGCGCCAGCAGCATCCGGGACAGCCAAGAGACCCAGTACTTC
many TRBJ2-1 TRBD1 TRBV7-9 CASSLDRGKVFF TGTGCCAGCAGCTTGGACAGGGGGAAGGTATTCTTC
- TRBJ2-7 - TRBV20-1 CSASLYEQYF TGCAGTGCTAGCTTGTACGAGCAGTACTTC
- TRBJ1-5 TRBD1 TRBV6-2/TRBV6-3 CASNDRGGNQPQHF TGTGCCAGCAACGACAGGGGAGGCAATCAGCCCCAGCATTTT
- TRBJ2-2 TRBD2 TRBV9 CASSLSGRGQTGELFF TGTGCCAGCAGCCTTAGCGGGAGAGGTCAGACCGGGGAGCTGTTTTTT
few TRBJ2-1 - TRBV20-1 CSALREGGNRFF TGCAGTGCCCTGCGGGAAGGGGGCAATCGGTTCTTC
few TRBJ2-1 - TRBV20-1 CSAREGLSLSGSEQFF TGCAGTGCTAGAGAGGGCCTCAGCCTGTCGGGCAGCGAGCAGTTCTTC
- TRBJ1-1 - TRBV7-9 CASSLHPGSTEAFF TGTGCCAGCAGCTTACACCCAGGGAGTACTGAAGCTTTCTTT
many TRBJ2-1 TRBD2 TRBV6-1 CASSPRGLAGVGFYNEQFF TGTGCCAGCAGTCCACGAGGACTAGCGGGGGTGGGGTTCTACAATGAGCAGTTCTTC
- TRBJ2-7 TRBD2 TRBV20-1 CSAGRGTNEQYF TGCAGTGCTGGGAGGGGTACCAACGAGCAGTACTTC
- TRBJ2-7 TRBD2 TRBV11-3 CASSEESGIYEQYF TGTGCCAGCAGCGAAGAAAGCGGGATCTACGAGCAGTACTTC
- TRBJ2-3 TRBD2 TRBV9 CASSILAGAQDTQYF TGTGCCAGCAGCATACTAGCGGGGGCCCAGGATACGCAGTATTTT
- TRBJ1-2 TRBD1 TRBV2 CASMTDRGYGYTF TGTGCCAGCATGACGGACAGGGGCTATGGCTACACCTTC
- TRBJ2-1 - TRBV7-3 CASSLTIQGNEQFF TGTGCCAGCAGCTTAACTATACAGGGCAATGAGCAGTTCTTC
- TRBJ2-1 - TRBV5-1 CASSLALVGSQFF TGCGCCAGCAGCTTGGCCCTAGTGGGGTCTCAGTTCTTC